Listed here are 3 T cell receptor beta chains from one sample, sequenced in a study of monozygotic twins with inflammatory bowel disease. TCRdb derives one entry per CDR3 protein from the 5' RACE reads, leaving out DNA. The table counts around 100,000 distinct CDR3 sequences; around 1.9% lies in the top ten. Sequenced sample: blood. The receptors were sampled from a human donor with ulcerative colitis or Crohn's disease, or a healthy co-twin of an affected twin (not recorded which).

This chain joins TRBV20-1 and TRBJ2-1; as DNA is missing, the TRBD1 call by TCRdb cannot be tested. CDR1 and CDR2 (germline): DFQATT, SNEGSKA (reference sequence). CDR3 length: 15 amino acids. The CDR3 spells CSARDHGASYNEQFF.

V is TRBV7-9 and J is TRBJ2-1. The CDR3 spans 17 residues. Looked up from germline, CDR1 is SEHNR and CDR2 is FQNEAQ (reference sequence). The CDR3 loop is CASSLKGRNLPYNEQFF.

Here the CDR3 reads CASNSDGRGTDTQYF. V gene TRBV5-4 combines with J gene TRBJ2-3. Germline V CDR1 and CDR2: SGHNT, YYREEE (reference sequence). The CDR3 extends over 15 amino acids.